This record concerns one TCR beta chain sequence. By way of CD45RO/CCR7/CD25/CD127/CD95/CD27, the CD4+ regulatory, stem cell-like memory, central memory and naive cells were sorted. This CDR3 is built from 14 residues. Looked up from germline, CDR1 is GTSNPN and CDR2 is SVGIG (reference sequence). V trimming: 3 bases; J trimming: 3 bases; junction bases outside the gene matches: 4. These data are taken from a study of beta chain features in type 1 diabetes. Reverse transcribing all isolated RNA meant expressed TCRB transcripts were sequenced. Profiled with immunoSEQ multiplex PCR; TCRdb holds only in-frame clones, not every one. The table shows around 430,000 clones, with 30% occurring only once.

The sequence was collected from a man aged 18-30 years in good health. Sequenced: naive CD4+ T cells from blood. The V and J genes are TRBV30 and TRBJ2-1, with 8 nucleotides matching TRBD2. CDR3 in amino acids: CAWRHSGVYNEQFF. CDR3 sequence (DNA): TGTGCCTGGAGACATAGCGGGGTCTACAATGAGCAGTTCTTC.